The 3 T cell receptor beta chains below all came from one sample that was sequenced in a study of CD8 T cells in ankylosing spondylitis. Overall study results and limits: One TCR beta motif, made up of several highly homologous variants, appeared characteristic of ankylosing spondylitis blood.

These receptors have no known antigen. TCRdb independently ran MiXCR on the 5' RACE reads; one entry per CDR3 protein. The table has just under 550,000 distinct CDR3 sequences, approximately 12% seen once. Material: blood, either unsorted or a sorted T cell fraction (not recorded which). Every receptor here comes from a male donor with ankylosing spondylitis.

This clonotype came up many times. The chain joins TRBV18 to TRBJ2-5; D remains ambiguous. V shed 6 bases and J shed 4 bases, with 9 bases lying between them. The germline V gene encodes CDR1 KGHSH and CDR2 LQKENI. The CDR3 runs 12 residues. CDR3 nucleotide sequence: TGTGCCAGCTCTAGTGTCAGAGAGACCCAGTACTTC. Protein product: CASSSVRETQYF. Using reference TRBV18 and TRBJ2-5 for the parts outside the CDR3, the full variable domain is NAGVMQNPRHLVRRRGQEARLRCSPMKGHSHVYWYRQLPEEGLKFMVYLQKENIIDESGMPKERFSAEFPKEGPSILRIQQVVRGDSAAYFCASSSVRETQYFGPGTRLLVL.

J is TRBJ2-5 and V is TRBV4-1; the match to TRBD2 covers 10 bases. Germline V gene data show CDR1 as MGHRA and CDR2 as YSYEKL. The junction had 6 bases not matched to a gene; V was cut back by 3 bases and J by 5 bases. The CDR3 is 15 residues long. CDR3 protein: CASSHLLAGVETQYF. As DNA, the CDR3 is TGCGCCAGCAGCCACCTTCTAGCGGGAGTTGAGACCCAGTACTTC.

This chain joins TRBV7-2 and TRBJ2-1, with 8 bases aligning to TRBD2. In germline, CDR1 is SGHTA, CDR2 FQGNSA. The J segment lost 2 bases and the V segment lost 4 bases, leaving 10 bases of the junction unmatched. The CDR3 loop spans 17 amino acids. The CDR3, as DNA: TGTGCCAGCAGCTACTCCCTGGCGGGAGGAACCTACAATGAGCAGTTCTTC. Amino acids: CASSYSLAGGTYNEQFF.